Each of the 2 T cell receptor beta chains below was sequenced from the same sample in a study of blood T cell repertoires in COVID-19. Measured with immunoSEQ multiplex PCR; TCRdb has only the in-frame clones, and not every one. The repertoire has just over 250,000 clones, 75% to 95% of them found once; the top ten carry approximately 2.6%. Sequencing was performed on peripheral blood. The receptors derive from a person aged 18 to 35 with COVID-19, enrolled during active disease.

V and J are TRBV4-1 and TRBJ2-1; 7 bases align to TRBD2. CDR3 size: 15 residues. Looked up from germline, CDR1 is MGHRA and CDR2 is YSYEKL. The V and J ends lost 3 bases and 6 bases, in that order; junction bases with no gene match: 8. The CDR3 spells CASSHVGRTSNEQFF. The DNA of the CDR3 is TGCGCCAGCAGCCACGTGGGCAGGACTAGCAATGAGCAGTTCTTC.

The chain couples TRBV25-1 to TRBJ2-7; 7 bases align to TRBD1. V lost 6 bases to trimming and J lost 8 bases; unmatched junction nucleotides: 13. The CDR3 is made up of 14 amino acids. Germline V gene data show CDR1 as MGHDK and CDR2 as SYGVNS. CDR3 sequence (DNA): TGTGCCAGCAGCACCCGGGACAGCGGCGAGAAGCAGTACTTC. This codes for CASSTRDSGEKQYF.